The 23 T cell receptor beta chains below all came from one sample that was sequenced in a study of breast tumors, draining lymph nodes, adjacent tissues. Via MiXCR, TCRdb re-called the multiplex PCR reads, giving one row per CDR3 protein. The table has 150,000 to 200,000 distinct CDR3 sequences, more than 25% seen once. Axillary draining lymph nodes of breast cancer patients supplied the node samples. Material: axillary lymph node tissue. All receptors derive from a female donor with breast cancer. Some clones in this sample may be carry-over from other donors' samples.

This clonotype has only a few counts. The chain combines TRBV11-3 with TRBJ1-1; perhaps TRBD1 as D (5 bases). The CDR3 runs 13 residues. Per germline, CDR1 SGHNT and CDR2 YENEEA. V shed 1 base and J shed 8 bases, with 11 bases lying between them. The CDR3: CASSLVSRTEAFF. CDR3 bases: TGTGCCAGCAGCTTAGTGTCCAGGACAGAAGCTTTCTTT.

This clonotype was detected only a few times. CDR3 in DNA: TGTGCCAGCAGTCAACCCAGGGACAGTACCTACGAGCAGTACTTC. Translating it yields CASSQPRDSTYEQYF. The chain couples TRBV6-1 to TRBJ2-7; 7 nucleotides agree with TRBD1. V shed 5 bases and J 2 bases; nucleotides not matched to a gene: 9. CDR3 size: 15 residues. Germline V CDR1 and CDR2: MNHNS, SASEGT.

The table lists this clonotype with many counts. The DNA of the CDR3 is TGTGCCTACGCTGACAGGGGGGCCTACGAGCAGTACTTC. This translates into CAYADRGAYEQYF. The rearrangement uses TRBV30 and TRBJ2-7; TRBD1 aligns across 9 bases. Germline V gives CDR1 GTSNPN, CDR2 SVGIG (reference sequence). The ends lost 7 bases at V and 2 bases at J; junction bases unmatched: 6. This CDR3 is 13 amino acids long.

Comments on this clonotype: A read error is possible here, since a much larger clone lies one base away. The V call is TRBV5-5, the J call TRBJ2-2, with 8 bases lining up with TRBD1. Trimming cost V 4 bases and J 0 bases; bases outside gene matches: 2. The CDR3 loop spans 15 amino acids. Germline CDR1 reads SGHKS; CDR2 reads YYEKEE (reference sequence). CDR3 loop: CASSEGQANTGELFF. The CDR3, as DNA: TGTGCCAGCAGCGAGGGACAGGCGAACACCGGGGAGCTGTTTTTT. Filled out from reference TRBV5-5 and TRBJ2-2, the complete variable domain reads DAGVTQSPTHLIKTRGQQVTLRCSPISGHKSVSWYQQVLGQGPQFIFQYYEKEERGRGNFPDRFSARQFPNYSSELNVNALLLGDSALYLCASSEGQANTGELFFGEGSRLTVL.

The chain links TRBV7-6 to TRBJ1-5; no reliable D call. CDR3 length: 14 amino acids. Trimming removed 2 bases at V and 8 bases at J, with 13 bases between. Germline lookup yields CDR1 SGHVS and CDR2 FNYEAQ. In nucleotides, the CDR3 is TGTGCCAGCAGCTTATATGAGCTCCGGGAGCCCCAGCATTTT. This codes for CASSLYELREPQHF.

The rearrangement links TRBV7-3 to TRBJ2-7; no clear D. There are 14 residues in the CDR3. Germline CDR1 reads SGHTA; CDR2 reads FQGTGA. V was cut by 2 bases and J by 0 bases, with 8 bases left in between. The CDR3, as DNA: TGTGCCAGCAGCTTAGATACTATCTCCTACGAGCAGTACTTC. Translated: CASSLDTISYEQYF.

This clonotype has only a few counts. This clone may be a read error of a much larger clone one base away. The chain is built from TRBV19 and TRBJ2-1, with TRBD1 matching over 12 bases. Germline V CDR1 and CDR2: LNHDA, SQIVND (reference sequence). The CDR3 loop spans 17 amino acids. Here the CDR3 DNA reads TGTGCCAGTAGTATATCGGGGACAGGGGGCCTGGATTTCGTGCAGTCCTTC. Translating gives CASSISGTGGLDFVQSF.

The V and J genes are TRBV6-2 or TRBV6-3 and TRBJ2-1, with 14 bases fitting TRBD2. This CDR3 is 17 amino acids long. J lost 7 bases, V lost 6 bases, and 11 bases had no gene match. In germline, CDR1 is MNHEY, CDR2 SVGEGT. The CDR3 protein is CASSRLAGGPGLNEQFF. The CDR3 DNA follows: TGTGCCAGCAGCCGACTAGCGGGAGGGCCTGGTTTGAATGAGCAGTTCTTC.

V is TRBV20-1 and J is TRBJ2-3; 8 bases agree with TRBD2. Germline values: CDR1 DFQATT, CDR2 SNEGSKA (reference sequence). Unmatched junction bases numbered 17, after V lost 4 bases and J lost 11 bases. The CDR3 is 15 residues long. The CDR3 protein is CSAITPGLVGNEQYF. The CDR3 region has the DNA TGCAGTGCTATTACACCGGGACTAGTGGGGAATGAGCAGTATTTT.

This clonotype was detected ten times or more. V is TRBV14 and J is TRBJ2-7; D gene unclear. The CDR3 extends over 12 amino acids. The ends were cut back, 1 base at V and 9 bases at J, with 10 bases in the middle. Germline V gene data show CDR1 as SGHDN and CDR2 as FVKESK. In DNA form, the CDR3 reads TGTGCCAGCAGCCAAGCTTCGGGTCGGCAGTACTTC. Protein product: CASSQASGRQYF.

This sequence joins TRBV5-1 and TRBJ2-6, with TRBD2 matching 10 bases. This CDR3 is built from 16 residues. Trimming removed 6 bases from V and 0 bases from J; junction bases left unmatched: 3. Germline CDR1 reads SGHRS; CDR2 reads YFSETQ. The CDR3 bases are TGCGCCAGCATAGCGGGGGGAGTCTCTGGGGCCAACGTCCTGACTTTC. Its translation: CASIAGGVSGANVLTF. The whole variable domain, filled in from reference TRBV5-1 and TRBJ2-6, reads KAGVTQTPRYLIKTRGQQVTLSCSPISGHRSVSWYQQTPGQGLQFLFEYFSETQRNKGNFPGRFSGRQFSNSRSEMNVSTLELGDSALYLCASIAGGVSGANVLTFGAGSRLTVL.

This clonotype was seen only once. Its ends do not fully match the called genes, so a read error is possible. The chain combines TRBV4-1 with TRBJ2-7; perhaps TRBD2 as D (6 bases). CDR3 length equals 17 residues. The germline V gene has CDR1 MGHRA and CDR2 YSYEKL. CDR3 protein: CASSPTTTGTASCEQYF. CDR3 DNA sequence: TGCGCCAGCAGCCCAACCACTACGGGGACTGCATCCTGCGAGCAGTACTTC.

At least ten counts were recorded for this clonotype. CDR3 region: CASDYGPTYEQYF. The DNA for the CDR3 is TGTGCCAGCGACTATGGGCCAACCTACGAGCAGTACTTC. V usage is TRBV2 and J usage is TRBJ2-7, with D tentatively TRBD2 (5 bases). There are 13 residues in the CDR3. The V gene lost 8 bases and the J gene lost 2 bases, with 13 bases spanning the gap. CDR1 and CDR2 (germline): SNHLY, FYNNEI.

The chain links TRBV24-1 to TRBJ1-4; D gene ambiguous. Per the germline V gene, CDR1 is KGHDR and CDR2 is SFDVKD. The germline V and J ends were trimmed by 4 bases and 8 bases, with 7 bases remaining between them. There are 12 residues in the CDR3. CDR3 in amino acids: CATSDPDEKLFF. The CDR3 coding sequence is TGTGCCACCAGTGACCCTGACGAAAAACTGTTTTTT.

This clonotype has at least ten counts. This rearrangement joins TRBV9 to TRBJ2-2; D is unresolved. CDR1 and CDR2 from the germline V gene are SGDLS and YYNGEE. The CDR3 loop spans 14 amino acids. Trimming cost V 0 bases and J 4 bases, with 7 bases left between them. The CDR3 DNA is TGTGCCAGCAGCGTAGGTTGGGTCACCGGGGAGCTGTTTTTT. Its protein product is CASSVGWVTGELFF.

At least ten counts were recorded for this clonotype. The chain is built from TRBV20-1 and TRBJ2-7; 8 bases line up with TRBD2. CDR1 is DFQATT and CDR2 is SNEGSKA in the germline V gene (reference sequence). Losses at the gene ends were 0 bases for V and 5 bases for J; bases not matched to a gene: 9. The CDR3 extends over 15 amino acids. The CDR3 nucleotides read TGCAGTGCTAGAGAGTCGACTAGCGTAATCAACGAGCAGTACTTC. This gives the protein CSARESTSVINEQYF.

In its sample, this clonotype was seen many times. V is TRBV20-1 and J is TRBJ2-1; TRBD2 agrees at 11 bases. Germline-derived CDR1 and CDR2 are DFQATT and SNEGSKA (reference sequence). With V trimmed by 6 bases and J by 8 bases, 15 bases remained unmatched. This CDR3 is 16 amino acids long. CDR3 loop: CSAPTLSGRALDEQFF. DNA for the CDR3: TGCAGTGCCCCTACCCTTAGCGGGAGGGCCTTGGATGAGCAGTTCTTC.

On this clonotype: The junction shows a germline mismatch at one end, possibly a read error. This chain joins TRBV20-1 and TRBJ2-2, with 7 bases lining up with TRBD1. There are 13 residues in the CDR3. The germline CDR1 and CDR2 sequences are DFQATT and SNEGSKA (reference sequence). The CDR3 sequence is CSARQGDTGELLF. The CDR3 DNA reads as TGCAGTGCTAGACAGGGGGACACCGGGGAGCTGCTTTTT.

As concerns this clonotype: This may arise from a read error, as a much more abundant clone is one base away. CDR3 residues: CASSSRDTQETQYF. CDR3 nucleotide sequence: TGTGCCAGCAGCTCGCGGGACACCCAAGAGACCCAGTACTTC. The V gene is TRBV5-8, the J gene TRBJ2-5; TRBD1 or TRBD2 may be the D gene (6 bases each). CDR3 length: 14 amino acids. V was shortened by 3 bases and J by 1 base, with 10 bases between the two germline ends. From germline, CDR1 is SGHTS and CDR2 YDEGEE.

Details on this clonotype: An end of the junction differs from the germline gene, which may be a read error. V and J are TRBV11-1 and TRBJ2-2, with TRBD1 matching 11 bases. The CDR3 extends over 16 amino acids. Germline assignment: CDR1 SGHAT and CDR2 FQDESV (reference sequence). The CDR3 spells CASSRGTGGNTGELSW. The CDR3 region has the DNA TGTGCCAGCAGCCGCGGGACAGGGGGTAACACCGGGGAGCTGTCTTGG.

This clonotype was seen repeatedly, ten times or more. The chain recombines TRBV5-5 with TRBJ2-7; no reliable D call. The V and J ends lost 6 bases and 5 bases respectively, with 18 bases between them. From germline, CDR1 is SGHKS and CDR2 YYEKEE (reference sequence). The CDR3 has 14 residues. The DNA for the CDR3 is TGTGCCAGCAATCTCTATTTTTACCGCGACGAGCAGTACTTC. Its protein product is CASNLYFYRDEQYF.

This clonotype appeared a few times. Given a much more abundant clone one base away, this may be a read error. J is TRBJ1-4 and V is TRBV5-8; 7 bases align to TRBD1. Germline V gene data show CDR1 as SGHTS and CDR2 as YDEGEE. The CDR3 totals 15 residues. V was clipped by 4 bases and J by 8 bases; unmatched bases: 11. DNA for the CDR3: TGTGCCAGCAGCCATGACAGGGCGCGCGACGAAAAACTGTTTTTT. It is translated as CASSHDRARDEKLFF.

V is TRBV20-1 and J is TRBJ1-5; no clear D. V lost 3 bases and J lost 0, with 15 bases in between. The CDR3 has 16 amino acids. Germline values: CDR1 DFQATT, CDR2 SNEGSKA (reference sequence). The CDR3 nucleotides are TGCAGTGCTAGCGGACGTCCGACAACTAGCAATCAGCCCCAGCATTTT. It yields the protein CSASGRPTTSNQPQHF.